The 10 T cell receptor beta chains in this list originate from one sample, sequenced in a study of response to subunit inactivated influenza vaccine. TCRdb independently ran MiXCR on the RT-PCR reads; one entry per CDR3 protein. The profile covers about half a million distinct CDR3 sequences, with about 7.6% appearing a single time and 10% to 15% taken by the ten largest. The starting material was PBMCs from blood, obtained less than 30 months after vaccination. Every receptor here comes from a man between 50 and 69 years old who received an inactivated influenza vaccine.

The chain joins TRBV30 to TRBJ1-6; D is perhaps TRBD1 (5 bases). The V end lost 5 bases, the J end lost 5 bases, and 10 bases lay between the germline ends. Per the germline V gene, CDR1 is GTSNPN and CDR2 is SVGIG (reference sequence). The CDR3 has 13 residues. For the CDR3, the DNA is TGTGCCTGGGCTTCGGGGGATAATTCACCCCTCCACTTT. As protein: CAWASGDNSPLHF.

The CDR3 protein is CASSQDRGTETQYF. CDR3 in DNA: TGTGCCAGCAGCCAGGACAGGGGAACAGAGACCCAGTACTTC. V gene TRBV4-2 combines with J gene TRBJ2-5; TRBD1 matches 9 bases. Germline V gene data show CDR1 as LGHNA and CDR2 as YNFKEQ. V lost 3 bases to trimming and J lost 4 bases; unmatched junction nucleotides: 3. This CDR3 spans 14 amino acids.

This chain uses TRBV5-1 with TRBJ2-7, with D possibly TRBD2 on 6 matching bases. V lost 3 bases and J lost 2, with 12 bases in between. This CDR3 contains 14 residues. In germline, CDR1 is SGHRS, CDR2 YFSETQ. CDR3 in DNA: TGCGCCAGCAGCTCCTGGGACTCCCCCTACGAGCAGTACTTC. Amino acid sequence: CASSSWDSPYEQYF.

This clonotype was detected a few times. CDR3 region: CASSIRGEPYEQYF. DNA for the CDR3: TGTGCCAGCAGCATTAGAGGGGAACCCTACGAGCAGTACTTC. The chain is built from TRBV3-1 and TRBJ2-7; the D call may be TRBD1 or TRBD2 (5 bases each). Germline CDR1 reads LGHDT; CDR2 reads YNNKEL (reference sequence). The CDR3 is 14 residues long. Trimming removed 5 bases from V and 2 bases from J, with 13 bases in between.

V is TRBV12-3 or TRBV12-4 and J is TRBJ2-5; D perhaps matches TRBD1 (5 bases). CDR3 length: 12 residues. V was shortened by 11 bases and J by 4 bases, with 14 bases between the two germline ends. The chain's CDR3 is CASRLGRETQYF. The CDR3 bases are TGTGCCTCCAGACTGGGGCGAGAGACCCAGTACTTC.

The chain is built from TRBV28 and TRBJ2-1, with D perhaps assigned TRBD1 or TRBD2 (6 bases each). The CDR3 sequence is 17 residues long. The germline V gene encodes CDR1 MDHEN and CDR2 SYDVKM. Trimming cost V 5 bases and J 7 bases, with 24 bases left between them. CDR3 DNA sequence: TGTGCCAGCAGTGGGAAGGCCGGGACACCAGGGAGGAATGAGCAGTTCTTC. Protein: CASSGKAGTPGRNEQFF.

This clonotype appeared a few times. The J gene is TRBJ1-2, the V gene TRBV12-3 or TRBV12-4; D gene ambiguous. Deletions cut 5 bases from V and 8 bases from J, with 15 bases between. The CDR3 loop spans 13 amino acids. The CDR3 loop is CASSLKTGSGYTF. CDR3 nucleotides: TGTGCCAGCAGTCTCAAAACCGGGTCGGGCTACACCTTC.

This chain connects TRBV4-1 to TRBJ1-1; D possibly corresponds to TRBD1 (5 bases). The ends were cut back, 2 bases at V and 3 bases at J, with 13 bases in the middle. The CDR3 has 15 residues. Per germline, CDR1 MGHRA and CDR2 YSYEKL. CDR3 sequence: CASSQWAKGHTEAFF. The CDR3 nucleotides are TGCGCCAGCAGCCAATGGGCAAAGGGGCACACTGAAGCTTTCTTT.

The CDR3 sequence is CASSLTSGRVGYEQYF. As DNA, the CDR3 is TGTGCCAGCAGCCTGACTAGCGGGAGGGTTGGTTACGAGCAGTACTTC. The chain links TRBV7-2 to TRBJ2-7; 14 nucleotides align to TRBD2. Per germline, CDR1 SGHTA and CDR2 FQGNSA. The CDR3 consists of 16 residues. Losses at the gene ends were 5 bases for V and 4 bases for J; bases not matched to a gene: 7.

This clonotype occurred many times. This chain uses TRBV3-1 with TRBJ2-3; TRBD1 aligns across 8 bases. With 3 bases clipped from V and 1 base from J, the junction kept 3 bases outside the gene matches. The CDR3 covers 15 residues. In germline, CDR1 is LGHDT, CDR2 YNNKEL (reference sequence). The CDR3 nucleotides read TGTGCCAGCAGCCAGGGACAGGCTGGCACAGATACGCAGTATTTT. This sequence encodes CASSQGQAGTDTQYF.